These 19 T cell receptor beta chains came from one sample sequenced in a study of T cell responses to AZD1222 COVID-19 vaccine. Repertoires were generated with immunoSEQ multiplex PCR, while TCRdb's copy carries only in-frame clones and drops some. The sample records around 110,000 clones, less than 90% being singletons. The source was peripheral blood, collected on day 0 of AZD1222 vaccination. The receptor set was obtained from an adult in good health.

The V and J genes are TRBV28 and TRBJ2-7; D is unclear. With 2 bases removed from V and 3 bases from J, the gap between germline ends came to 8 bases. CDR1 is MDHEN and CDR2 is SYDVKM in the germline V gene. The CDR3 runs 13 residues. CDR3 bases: TGTGCCAGCAGTTTAACGCAAAGCTACGAGCAGTACTTC. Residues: CASSLTQSYEQYF.

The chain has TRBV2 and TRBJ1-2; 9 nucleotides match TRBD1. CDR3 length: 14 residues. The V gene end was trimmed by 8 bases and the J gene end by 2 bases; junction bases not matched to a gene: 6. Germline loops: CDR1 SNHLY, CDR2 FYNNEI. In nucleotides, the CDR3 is TGTGCCAGCGAGGGACAGGGCACAAACTATGGCTACACCTTC. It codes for CASEGQGTNYGYTF.

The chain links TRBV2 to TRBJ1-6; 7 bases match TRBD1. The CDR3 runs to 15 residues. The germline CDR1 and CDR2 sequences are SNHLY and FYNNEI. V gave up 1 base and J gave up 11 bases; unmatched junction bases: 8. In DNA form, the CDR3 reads TGTGCCAGCAGTGAAGGAGGGGCAGGGGGGACACCCCTCCACTTT. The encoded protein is CASSEGGAGGTPLHF.

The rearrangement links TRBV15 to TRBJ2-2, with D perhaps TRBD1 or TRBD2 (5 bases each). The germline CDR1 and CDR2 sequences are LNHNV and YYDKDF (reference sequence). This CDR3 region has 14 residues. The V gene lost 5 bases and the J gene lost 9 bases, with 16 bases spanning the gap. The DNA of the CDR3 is TGTGCCACCAGCCCGGGACCGTCCAGCCGGGAGCTGTTTTTT. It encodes CATSPGPSSRELFF.

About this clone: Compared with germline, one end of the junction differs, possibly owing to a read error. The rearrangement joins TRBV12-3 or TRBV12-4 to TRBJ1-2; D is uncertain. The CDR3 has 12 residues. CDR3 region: CASSLDFTLRVF. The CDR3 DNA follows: TGTGCCAGCAGCCTTGACTTCACACTCCGGGTCTTC.

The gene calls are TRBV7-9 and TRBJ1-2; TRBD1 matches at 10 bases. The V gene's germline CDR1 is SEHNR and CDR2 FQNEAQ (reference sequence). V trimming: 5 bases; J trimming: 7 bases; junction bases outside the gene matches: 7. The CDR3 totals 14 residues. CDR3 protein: CASSRPGQGFGYTF. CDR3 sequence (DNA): TGTGCCAGCAGCCGACCGGGACAGGGGTTTGGCTACACCTTC.

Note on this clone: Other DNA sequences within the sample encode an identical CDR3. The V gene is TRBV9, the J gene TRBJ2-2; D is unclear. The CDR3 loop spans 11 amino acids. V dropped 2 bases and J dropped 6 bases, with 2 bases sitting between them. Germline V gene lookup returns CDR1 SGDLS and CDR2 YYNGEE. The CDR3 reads CASSVSGELFF. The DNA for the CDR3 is TGTGCCAGCAGCGTGTCCGGGGAGCTGTTTTTT.

The CDR3 loop reads CASSSQAGAALTNRNNEQFF. In DNA, the CDR3 is TGTGCCAGCAGCTCCCAAGCGGGAGCAGCATTAACAAACAGGAATAATGAGCAGTTCTTC. The chain uses TRBV5-8 and TRBJ2-1, with 8 bases fitting TRBD2. With 3 bases clipped from V and 7 bases from J, the junction kept 24 bases outside the gene matches. Germline CDR1 SGHTS, CDR2 YDEGEE. The CDR3 is 20 residues long. Complete variable domain (other parts from reference TRBV5-8 and TRBJ2-1): EAGVTQSPTHLIKTRGQQATLRCSPISGHTSVYWYQQALGLGLQFLLWYDEGEERNRGNFPPRFSGRQFPNYSSELNVNALELEDSALYLCASSSQAGAALTNRNNEQFFGPGTRLTVL.

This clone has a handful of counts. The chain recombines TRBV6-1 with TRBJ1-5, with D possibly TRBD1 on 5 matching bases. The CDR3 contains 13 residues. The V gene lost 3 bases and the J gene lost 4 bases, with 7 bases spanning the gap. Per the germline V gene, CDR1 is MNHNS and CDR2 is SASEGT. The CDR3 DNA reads TGTGCCAGCAGTGACAGGGAGAATCAGCCCCAGCATTTT. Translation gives CASSDRENQPQHF.

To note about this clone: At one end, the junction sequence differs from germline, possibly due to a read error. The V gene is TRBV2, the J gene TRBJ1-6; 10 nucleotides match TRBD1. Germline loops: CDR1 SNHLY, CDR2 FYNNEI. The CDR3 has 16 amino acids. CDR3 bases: TGTGCTAGCAGTGCATGGGTCCGGGACAGGGGTTCACCCCTCCACTTT. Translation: CASSAWVRDRGSPLHF.

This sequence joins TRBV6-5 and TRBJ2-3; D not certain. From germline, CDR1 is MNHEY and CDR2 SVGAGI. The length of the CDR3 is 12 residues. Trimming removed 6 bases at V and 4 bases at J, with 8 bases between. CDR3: CASSRGADTQYF. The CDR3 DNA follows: TGTGCCAGCAGCCGTGGGGCAGATACGCAGTATTTT.

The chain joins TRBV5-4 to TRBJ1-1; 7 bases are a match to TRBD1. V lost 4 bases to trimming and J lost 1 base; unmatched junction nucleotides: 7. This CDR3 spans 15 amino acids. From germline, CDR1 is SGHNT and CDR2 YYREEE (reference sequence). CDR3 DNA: TGTGCCAGCAGCAAGAAGGACAGGCCGAACACTGAAGCTTTCTTT. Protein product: CASSKKDRPNTEAFF.

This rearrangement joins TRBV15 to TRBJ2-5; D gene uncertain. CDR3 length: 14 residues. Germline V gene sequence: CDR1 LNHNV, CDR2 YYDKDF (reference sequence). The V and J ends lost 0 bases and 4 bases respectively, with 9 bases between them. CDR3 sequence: CATSRDQFLETQYF. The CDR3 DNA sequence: TGTGCCACCAGCAGAGATCAATTTTTAGAGACCCAGTACTTC.

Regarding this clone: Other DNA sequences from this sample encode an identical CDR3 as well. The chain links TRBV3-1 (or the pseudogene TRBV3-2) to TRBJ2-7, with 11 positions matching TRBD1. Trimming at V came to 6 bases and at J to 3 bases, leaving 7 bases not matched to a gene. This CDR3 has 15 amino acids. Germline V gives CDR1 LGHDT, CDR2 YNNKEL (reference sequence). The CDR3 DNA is TGTGCCAGCAGTCATTCAGGGACAGGGGGCTACGAGCAGTACTTC. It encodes CASSHSGTGGYEQYF.

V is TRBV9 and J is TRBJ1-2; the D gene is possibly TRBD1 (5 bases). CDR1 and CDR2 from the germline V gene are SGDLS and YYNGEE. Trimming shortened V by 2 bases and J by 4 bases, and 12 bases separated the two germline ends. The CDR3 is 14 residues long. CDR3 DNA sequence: TGTGCCAGCAGCGTCGGAGACAGAGCCTATGGCTACACCTTC. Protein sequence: CASSVGDRAYGYTF.

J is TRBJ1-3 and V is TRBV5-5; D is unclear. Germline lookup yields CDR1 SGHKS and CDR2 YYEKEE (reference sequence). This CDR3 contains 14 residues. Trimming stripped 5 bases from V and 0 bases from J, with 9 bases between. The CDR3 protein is CASRGRDSGNTIYF. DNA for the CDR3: TGTGCCAGCAGGGGCCGGGACTCTGGAAACACCATATATTTT. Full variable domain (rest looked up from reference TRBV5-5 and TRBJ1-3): DAGVTQSPTHLIKTRGQQVTLRCSPISGHKSVSWYQQVLGQGPQFIFQYYEKEERGRGNFPDRFSARQFPNYSSELNVNALLLGDSALYLCASRGRDSGNTIYFGEGSWLTVV.

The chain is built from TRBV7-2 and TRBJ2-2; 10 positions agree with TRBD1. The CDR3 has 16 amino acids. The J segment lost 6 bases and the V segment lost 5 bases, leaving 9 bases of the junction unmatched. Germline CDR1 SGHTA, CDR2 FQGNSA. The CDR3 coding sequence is TGTGCCAGCAGCAGACCGACAGGGGGCGCCCCCGGGGAGCTGTTTTTT. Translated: CASSRPTGGAPGELFF.

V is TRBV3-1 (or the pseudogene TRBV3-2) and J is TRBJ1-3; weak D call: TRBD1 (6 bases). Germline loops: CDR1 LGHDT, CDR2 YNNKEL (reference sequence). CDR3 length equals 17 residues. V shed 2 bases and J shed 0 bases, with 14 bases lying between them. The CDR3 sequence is CASSQIPGAFSGNTIYF. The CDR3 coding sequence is TGTGCCAGCAGCCAAATCCCGGGGGCGTTCTCTGGAAACACCATATATTTT.

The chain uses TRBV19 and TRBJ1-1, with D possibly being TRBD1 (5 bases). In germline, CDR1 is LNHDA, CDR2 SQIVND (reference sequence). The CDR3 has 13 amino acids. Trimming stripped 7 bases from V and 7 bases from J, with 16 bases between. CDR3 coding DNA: TGTGCCAGTAAGGGCAGGGTTATCGGTGAAGCTTTCTTT. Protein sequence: CASKGRVIGEAFF.